The clone carrying this T cell receptor (beta chain) was picked up a small number of times. Its target is unknown. TCRdb recomputed calls from the 5' RACE reads with MiXCR, one row per CDR3 protein. The data contain a few hundred thousand distinct CDR3 sequences, over 8.5% of them singletons. This sample stems from a study of identical twins. Study observations and caveats: A lower insertion count was a feature of abundant cord blood beta clonotypes, with no such feature in memory repertoires.

This sample was shared with a second study, whose subject was yellow fever vaccine responses in identical twins.

This TCR was recovered from a woman aged 18-29 years in good health. Specimen: PBMCs.

CDR3 protein: CASSERVGGGEAFF. CDR3 in DNA: TGTGCCAGCAGTGAAAGGGTGGGTGGCGGCGAAGCTTTCTTT. The chain has TRBV6-1 and TRBJ1-1; D uncertain. V lost 2 bases, J lost 8 bases, and 15 bases lay in between. This CDR3 is 14 amino acids long. Germline V gene lookup returns CDR1 MNHNS and CDR2 SASEGT.